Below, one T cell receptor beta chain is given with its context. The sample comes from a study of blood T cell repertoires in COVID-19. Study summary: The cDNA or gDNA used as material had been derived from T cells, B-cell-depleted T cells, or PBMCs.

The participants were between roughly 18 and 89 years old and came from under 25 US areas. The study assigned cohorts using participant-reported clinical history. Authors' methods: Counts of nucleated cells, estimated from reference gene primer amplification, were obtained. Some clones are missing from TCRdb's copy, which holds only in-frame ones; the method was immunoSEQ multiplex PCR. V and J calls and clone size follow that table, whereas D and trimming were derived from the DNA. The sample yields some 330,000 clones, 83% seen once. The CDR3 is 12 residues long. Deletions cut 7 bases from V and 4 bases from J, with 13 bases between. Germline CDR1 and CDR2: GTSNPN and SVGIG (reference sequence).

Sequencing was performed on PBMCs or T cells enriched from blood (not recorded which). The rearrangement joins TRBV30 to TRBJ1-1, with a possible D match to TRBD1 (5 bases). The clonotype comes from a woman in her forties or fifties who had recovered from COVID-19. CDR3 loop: CASARAGTEAFF. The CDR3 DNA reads TGTGCCTCGGCCAGGGCCGGCACTGAAGCTTTCTTT.